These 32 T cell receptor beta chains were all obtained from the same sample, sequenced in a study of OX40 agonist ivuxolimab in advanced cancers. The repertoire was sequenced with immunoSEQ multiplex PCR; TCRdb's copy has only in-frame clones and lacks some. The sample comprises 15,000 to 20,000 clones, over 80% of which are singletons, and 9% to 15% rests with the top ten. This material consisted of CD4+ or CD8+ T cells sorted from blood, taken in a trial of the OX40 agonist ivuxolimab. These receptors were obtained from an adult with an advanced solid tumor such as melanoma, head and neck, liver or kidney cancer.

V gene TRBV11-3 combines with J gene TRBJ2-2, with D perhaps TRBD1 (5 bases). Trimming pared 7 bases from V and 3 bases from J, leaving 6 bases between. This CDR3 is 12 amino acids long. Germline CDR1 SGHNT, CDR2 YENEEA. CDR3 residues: CASTGHTGELFF. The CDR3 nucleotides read TGTGCCAGCACAGGGCACACCGGGGAGCTGTTTTTT.

The CDR3 DNA sequence: TGTGCCAGCAGTTTATTCAGGAATCCCTCTAGCAATCAGCCCCAGCATTTT. Encoded protein: CASSLFRNPSSNQPQHF. The chain links TRBV28 to TRBJ1-5, with D uncertain. Trimming cost V 1 base and J 0 bases, with 13 bases left between them. The germline V gene has CDR1 MDHEN and CDR2 SYDVKM. The CDR3 runs 17 residues.

The DNA for the CDR3 is TGTGCCAGCAGCCCGCCGGGACAGGGTAGAGAAAAACTGTTTTTT. Protein: CASSPPGQGREKLFF. The V call is TRBV7-9, the J call TRBJ1-4; 9 bases map to TRBD1. V lost 5 bases and J lost 8; bases outside the gene matches: 9. The germline V gene has CDR1 SEHNR and CDR2 FQNEAQ (reference sequence). CDR3 length: 15 residues.

The CDR3 sequence is CASSLDAASGIYNEQFF. The DNA for the CDR3 is TGTGCCAGCAGCTTAGATGCCGCTAGCGGTATATACAATGAGCAGTTCTTC. The V call is TRBV7-2, the J call TRBJ2-1; 7 nucleotides match TRBD2. This CDR3 spans 17 amino acids. The V gene's germline CDR1 is SGHTA and CDR2 FQGNSA. J lost 4 bases, V lost 1 base, and 10 bases had no gene match.

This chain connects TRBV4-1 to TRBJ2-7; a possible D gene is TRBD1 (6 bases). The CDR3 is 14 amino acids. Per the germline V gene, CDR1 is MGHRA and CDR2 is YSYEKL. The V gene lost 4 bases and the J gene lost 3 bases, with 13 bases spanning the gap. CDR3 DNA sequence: TGCGCCAGCAGCCTCGGTCGGGACAACTACGAGCAGTACTTC. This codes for CASSLGRDNYEQYF.

The CDR3 reads CASSLSGALVEQYF. CDR3 in DNA: TGTGCCAGCAGTTTATCAGGTGCGCTAGTCGAGCAGTACTTC. This rearrangement joins TRBV27 to TRBJ2-7; D is uncertain. The CDR3 runs 14 residues. Germline V CDR1 and CDR2: MNHEY, SMNVEV (reference sequence). V lost 0 bases and J lost 6, with 12 bases in between.

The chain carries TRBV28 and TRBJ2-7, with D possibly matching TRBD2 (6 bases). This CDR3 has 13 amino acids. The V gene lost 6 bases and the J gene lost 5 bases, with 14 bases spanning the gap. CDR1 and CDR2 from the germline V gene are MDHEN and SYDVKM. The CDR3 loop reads CASREAGSNEQYF. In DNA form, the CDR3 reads TGTGCCAGCAGGGAGGCGGGGTCAAACGAGCAGTACTTC.

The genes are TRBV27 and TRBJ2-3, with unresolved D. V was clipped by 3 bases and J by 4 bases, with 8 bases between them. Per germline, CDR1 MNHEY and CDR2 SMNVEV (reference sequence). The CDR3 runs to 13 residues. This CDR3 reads CASSFALSDTQYF. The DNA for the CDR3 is TGTGCCAGCAGTTTCGCCCTATCAGATACGCAGTATTTT.

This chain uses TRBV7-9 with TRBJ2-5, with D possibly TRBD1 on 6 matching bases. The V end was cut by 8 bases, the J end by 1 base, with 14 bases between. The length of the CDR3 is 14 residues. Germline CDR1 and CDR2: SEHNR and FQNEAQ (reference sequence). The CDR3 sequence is CASGDHRVQETQYF. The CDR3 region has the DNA TGTGCCAGCGGGGACCACAGGGTCCAAGAGACCCAGTACTTC.

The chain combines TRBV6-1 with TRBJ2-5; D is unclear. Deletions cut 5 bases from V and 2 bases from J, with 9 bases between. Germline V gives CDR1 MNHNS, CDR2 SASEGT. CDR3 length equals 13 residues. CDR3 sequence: CASSYSPQETQYF. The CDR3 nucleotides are TGTGCCAGCAGTTATTCCCCACAAGAGACCCAGTACTTC.

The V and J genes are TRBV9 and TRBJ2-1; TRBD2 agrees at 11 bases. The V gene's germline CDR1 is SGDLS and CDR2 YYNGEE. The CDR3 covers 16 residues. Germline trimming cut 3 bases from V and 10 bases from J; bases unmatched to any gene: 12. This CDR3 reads CASSEPLAGVTEEQFF. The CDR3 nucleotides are TGTGCCAGCAGCGAGCCACTAGCGGGAGTAACAGAAGAGCAGTTCTTC. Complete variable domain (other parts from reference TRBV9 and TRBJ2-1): DSGVTQTPKHLITATGQRVTLRCSPRSGDLSVYWYQQSLDQGLQFLIQYYNGEERAKGNILERFSAQQFPDLHSELNLSSLELGDSALYFCASSEPLAGVTEEQFFGPGTRLTVL.

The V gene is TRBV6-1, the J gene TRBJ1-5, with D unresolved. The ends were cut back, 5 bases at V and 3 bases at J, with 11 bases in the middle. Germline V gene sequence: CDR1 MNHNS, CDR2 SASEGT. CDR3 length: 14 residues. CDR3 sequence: CASSRRGNNQPQHF. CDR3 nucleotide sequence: TGTGCCAGCAGTCGGCGAGGAAACAATCAGCCCCAGCATTTT.

The CDR3 DNA sequence: TGTGCCAGCAGCTTAGGGGGGGGTTCCTCACCCCTCCACTTT. It yields the protein CASSLGGGSSPLHF. V and J are TRBV7-8 and TRBJ1-6, with D perhaps matching TRBD1 (5 bases). The CDR3 spans 14 residues. Per the germline V gene, CDR1 is SGHVS and CDR2 is FQNEAQ. Trimming pared 1 base from V and 10 bases from J, leaving 11 bases between.

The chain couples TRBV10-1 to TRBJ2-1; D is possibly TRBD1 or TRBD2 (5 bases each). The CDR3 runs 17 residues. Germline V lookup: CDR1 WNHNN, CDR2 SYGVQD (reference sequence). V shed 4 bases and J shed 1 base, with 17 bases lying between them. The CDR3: CASSAGQVWGSYNEQFF. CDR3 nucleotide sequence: TGCGCCAGCAGTGCGGGGCAGGTTTGGGGATCCTACAATGAGCAGTTCTTC.

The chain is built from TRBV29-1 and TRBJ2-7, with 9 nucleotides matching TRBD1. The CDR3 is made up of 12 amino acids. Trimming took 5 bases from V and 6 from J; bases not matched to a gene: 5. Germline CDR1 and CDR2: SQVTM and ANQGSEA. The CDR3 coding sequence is TGCAGCGTTCAAGGGACAGGGTTCGAGCAGTACTTC. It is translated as CSVQGTGFEQYF.

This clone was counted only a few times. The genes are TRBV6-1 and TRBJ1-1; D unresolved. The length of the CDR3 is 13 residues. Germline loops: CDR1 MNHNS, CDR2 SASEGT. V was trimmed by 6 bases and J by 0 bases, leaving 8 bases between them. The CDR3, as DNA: TGTGCCAGCAGGGGCAGCATGAACACTGAAGCTTTCTTT. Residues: CASRGSMNTEAFF.

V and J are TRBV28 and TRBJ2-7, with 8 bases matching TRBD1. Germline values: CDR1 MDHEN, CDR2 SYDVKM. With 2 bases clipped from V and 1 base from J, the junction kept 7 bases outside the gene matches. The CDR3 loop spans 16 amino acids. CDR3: CASSLDKTGESYEQYF. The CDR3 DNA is TGTGCCAGCAGTTTAGATAAGACAGGGGAGTCCTACGAGCAGTACTTC.

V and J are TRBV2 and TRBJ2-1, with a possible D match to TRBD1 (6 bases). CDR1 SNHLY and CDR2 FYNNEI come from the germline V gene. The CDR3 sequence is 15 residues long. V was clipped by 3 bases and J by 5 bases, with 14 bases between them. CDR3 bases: TGTGCCAGCAGTGACTGGCAGGGGTCCCACAATGAGCAGTTCTTC. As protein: CASSDWQGSHNEQFF.

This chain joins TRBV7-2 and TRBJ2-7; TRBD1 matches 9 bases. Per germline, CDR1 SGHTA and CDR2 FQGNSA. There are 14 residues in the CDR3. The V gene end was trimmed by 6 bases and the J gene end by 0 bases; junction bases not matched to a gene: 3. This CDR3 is CASRGQGSSYEQYF. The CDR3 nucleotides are TGTGCCAGCAGAGGACAGGGGAGCTCCTACGAGCAGTACTTC. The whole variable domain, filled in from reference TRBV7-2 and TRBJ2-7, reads GAGVSQSPSNKVTEKGKDVELRCDPISGHTALYWYRQSLGQGLEFLIYFQGNSAPDKSGLPSDRFSAERTGGSVSTLTIQRTQQEDSAVYLCASRGQGSSYEQYFGPGTRLTVT.

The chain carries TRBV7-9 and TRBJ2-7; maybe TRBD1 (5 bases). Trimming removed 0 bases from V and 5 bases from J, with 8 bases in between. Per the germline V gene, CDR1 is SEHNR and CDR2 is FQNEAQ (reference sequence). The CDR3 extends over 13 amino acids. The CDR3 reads CASSLALGHEQYF. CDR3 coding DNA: TGTGCCAGCAGCTTAGCTCTGGGGCACGAGCAGTACTTC.

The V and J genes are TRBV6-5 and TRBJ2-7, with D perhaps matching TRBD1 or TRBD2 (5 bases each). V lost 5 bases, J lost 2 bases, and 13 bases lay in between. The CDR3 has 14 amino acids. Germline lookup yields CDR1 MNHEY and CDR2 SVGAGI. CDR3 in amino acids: CASSTGTRPYEQYF. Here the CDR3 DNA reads TGTGCCAGCAGTACCGGGACGCGACCCTACGAGCAGTACTTC.

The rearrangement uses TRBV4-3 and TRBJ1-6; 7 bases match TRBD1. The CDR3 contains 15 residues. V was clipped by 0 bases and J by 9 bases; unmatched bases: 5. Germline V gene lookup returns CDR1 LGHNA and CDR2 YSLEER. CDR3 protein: CASSQEWTGRSPLHF. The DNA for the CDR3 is TGCGCCAGCAGCCAAGAATGGACAGGCCGTTCACCCCTCCACTTT.

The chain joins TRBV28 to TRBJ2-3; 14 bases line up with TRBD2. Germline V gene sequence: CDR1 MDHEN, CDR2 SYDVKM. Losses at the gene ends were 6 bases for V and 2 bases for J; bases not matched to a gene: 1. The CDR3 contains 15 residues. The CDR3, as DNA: TGTGCCAGCAGGGGACTAGCGGGGGCCACAGATACGCAGTATTTT. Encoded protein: CASRGLAGATDTQYF.

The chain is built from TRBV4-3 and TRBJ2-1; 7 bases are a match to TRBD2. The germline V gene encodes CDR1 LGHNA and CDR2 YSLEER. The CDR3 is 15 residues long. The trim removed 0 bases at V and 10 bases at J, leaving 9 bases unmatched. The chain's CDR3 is CASSQDTGLDGEQFF. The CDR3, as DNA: TGCGCCAGCAGCCAAGATACCGGACTAGATGGGGAGCAGTTCTTC.

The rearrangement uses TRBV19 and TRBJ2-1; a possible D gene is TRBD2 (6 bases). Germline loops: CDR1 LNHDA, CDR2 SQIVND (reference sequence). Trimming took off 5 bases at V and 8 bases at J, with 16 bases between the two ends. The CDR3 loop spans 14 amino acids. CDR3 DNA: TGTGCCAGTAGTTTCCGGGGAGGTGGCCATGAGCAGTTCTTC. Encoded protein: CASSFRGGGHEQFF.

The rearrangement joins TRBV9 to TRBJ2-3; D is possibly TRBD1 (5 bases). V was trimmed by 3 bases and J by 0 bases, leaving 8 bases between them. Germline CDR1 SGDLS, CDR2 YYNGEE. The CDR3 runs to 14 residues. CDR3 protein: CASSARQSTDTQYF. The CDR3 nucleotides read TGTGCCAGCAGCGCTAGACAGAGCACAGATACGCAGTATTTT.

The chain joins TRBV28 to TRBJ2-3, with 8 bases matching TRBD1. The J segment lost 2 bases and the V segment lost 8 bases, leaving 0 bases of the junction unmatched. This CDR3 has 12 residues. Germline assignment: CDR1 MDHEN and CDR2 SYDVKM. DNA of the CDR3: TGTGCCAGCCAGGGGGCCACAGATACGCAGTATTTT. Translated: CASQGATDTQYF.

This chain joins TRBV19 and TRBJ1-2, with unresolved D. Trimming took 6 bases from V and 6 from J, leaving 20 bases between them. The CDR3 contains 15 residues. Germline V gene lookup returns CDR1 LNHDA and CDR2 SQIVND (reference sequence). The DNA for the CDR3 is TGTGCCAGTAGATCCCCGTACCGACCCTTAGATGGCTACACCTTC. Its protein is CASRSPYRPLDGYTF. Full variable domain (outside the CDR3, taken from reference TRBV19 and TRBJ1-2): DGGITQSPKYLFRKEGQNVTLSCEQNLNHDAMYWYRQDPGQGLRLIYYSQIVNDFQKGDIAEGYSVSREKKESFPLTVTSAQKNPTAFYLCASRSPYRPLDGYTFGSGTRLTVV.

CDR3 sequence (DNA): TGTGCCAGCAGTTTAGGGGCCGACACGGGGTTGGATGAAAAACTGTTTTTT. Translating it yields CASSLGADTGLDEKLFF. This chain connects TRBV28 to TRBJ1-4; a possible D gene is TRBD1 (5 bases). Germline values: CDR1 MDHEN, CDR2 SYDVKM. The V gene lost 2 bases and the J gene lost 6 bases, with 19 bases spanning the gap. The CDR3 runs 17 residues.

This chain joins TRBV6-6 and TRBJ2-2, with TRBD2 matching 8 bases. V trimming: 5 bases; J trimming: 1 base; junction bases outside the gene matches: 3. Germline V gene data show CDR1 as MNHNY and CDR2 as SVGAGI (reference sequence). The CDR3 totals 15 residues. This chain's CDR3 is CASSLSGMNTGELFF. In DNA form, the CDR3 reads TGTGCCAGCAGTCTTAGCGGGATGAACACCGGGGAGCTGTTTTTT.

DNA for the CDR3: TGTGCCAGCAGTTTCGGGGGAGGGTCCACTGAAGCTTTCTTT. Its translation: CASSFGGGSTEAFF. The chain combines TRBV27 with TRBJ1-1, with a weak D call TRBD1 (5 bases). Trimming removed 3 bases from V and 4 bases from J, with 12 bases in between. In germline, CDR1 is MNHEY, CDR2 SMNVEV (reference sequence). CDR3 size: 14 residues.

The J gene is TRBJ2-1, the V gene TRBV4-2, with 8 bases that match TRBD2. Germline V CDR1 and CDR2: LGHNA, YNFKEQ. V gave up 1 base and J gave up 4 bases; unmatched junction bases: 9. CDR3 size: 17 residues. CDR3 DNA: TGTGCCAGCAGCCAAGCGGTCCCGGGAGGGGGATACAATGAGCAGTTCTTC. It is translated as CASSQAVPGGGYNEQFF.